These 14 T cell receptor beta chains came from one sample sequenced in a study of Graves' ophthalmopathy and Graves' hyperthyroidism. RNA served as the template for amplifying TCR beta CDR3 regions. An initial RT-PCR round employing HTBI primers preceded a second-round multiplex PCR. TCRdb reprocessed the multiplex PCR reads with MiXCR, giving one entry per CDR3 protein. The sample has 350,000 or so distinct CDR3 sequences, about a sixth seen once; the top ten hold approximately 13%. Material for sequencing was peripheral blood. The receptors were gathered from an adult man with Graves' ophthalmopathy.

The sample holds many counts of this clonotype. V gene TRBV19 combines with J gene TRBJ2-5; D is unresolved. Per the germline V gene, CDR1 is LNHDA and CDR2 is SQIVND (reference sequence). Trimming took 3 bases from V and 5 from J, leaving 10 bases between them. The CDR3 runs to 13 residues. Here the CDR3 DNA reads TGTGCCAGTAGTATTGGCTTTGGGGAGACCCAGTACTTC. Translated: CASSIGFGETQYF.

The sample holds many counts of this clonotype. The CDR3 protein is CASSAGQGLGSPLHF. In DNA form, the CDR3 reads TGTGCCAGCAGCGCGGGGCAGGGTCTAGGTTCACCCCTCCACTTT. The chain uses TRBV9 and TRBJ1-6; possibly TRBD1 for D (5 bases). Germline-derived CDR1 and CDR2 are SGDLS and YYNGEE. Trimming pared 3 bases from V and 9 bases from J, leaving 16 bases between. The CDR3 contains 15 residues.

There are many counts of this clonotype. The chain is built from TRBV12-3 or TRBV12-4 and TRBJ2-7; 7 bases are shared with TRBD1. With 7 bases clipped from V and 6 bases from J, the junction kept 6 bases outside the gene matches. CDR3 length equals 12 residues. CDR3 region: CASTATGFEQYF. Here the CDR3 DNA reads TGTGCCAGCACCGCGACAGGGTTCGAGCAGTACTTC.

This clonotype was observed many times. This sequence joins TRBV6-5 and TRBJ1-1; 9 bases map to TRBD1. The CDR3 has 15 residues. Germline-derived CDR1 and CDR2 are MNHEY and SVGAGI. V gave up 5 bases and J gave up 1 base; unmatched junction bases: 5. CDR3 sequence: CASSPRQGGNTEAFF. The CDR3 DNA follows: TGTGCCAGCAGTCCGCGACAGGGGGGGAACACTGAAGCTTTCTTT.

Ten or more counts support this clonotype. The V gene is TRBV11-2, the J gene TRBJ1-5; 7 bases map to TRBD1. The V and J ends lost 5 bases and 7 bases, in that order; junction bases with no gene match: 8. CDR1 is SGHAT and CDR2 is FQNNGV in the germline V gene. The CDR3 is 14 amino acids. CDR3: CASSATGSSQPQHF. For the CDR3, the DNA is TGTGCCAGCAGCGCGACAGGGTCTTCGCAGCCCCAGCATTTT. The full variable domain, in which reference TRBV11-2 and TRBJ1-5 provide the parts outside the CDR3, is EAGVAQSPRYKIIEKRQSVAFWCNPISGHATLYWYQQILGQGPKLLIQFQNNGVVDDSQLPKDRFSAERLKGVDSTLKIQPAKLEDSAVYLCASSATGSSQPQHFGDGTRLSIL.

This clonotype has at least ten counts. The chain recombines TRBV7-8 with TRBJ1-3; D is ambiguous. Trimming left V 2 bases short and J 1 base short, with 9 bases between. CDR1 and CDR2 from the germline V gene are SGHVS and FQNEAQ. The CDR3 is 15 amino acids. CDR3 in amino acids: CASSLSAGSGNTIYF. The CDR3 coding sequence is TGTGCCAGCAGCTTATCCGCGGGTTCTGGAAACACCATATATTTT.

This clonotype was found many times. DNA of the CDR3: TGCGCCAGCAGCCAAGATCGGAGGCTAGCGGTGTCCTCCTACGAGCAGTACTTC. Encoded protein: CASSQDRRLAVSSYEQYF. The chain is built from TRBV4-1 and TRBJ2-7, with TRBD2 matching over 7 bases. Unmatched junction bases numbered 11, after V lost 0 bases and J lost 0 bases. The length of the CDR3 is 18 residues. The germline CDR1 and CDR2 sequences are MGHRA and YSYEKL.

This clonotype was seen ten or more times. The chain employs TRBV7-8 and TRBJ1-2; TRBD1 might be the D (5 bases). The V end was cut by 5 bases, the J end by 3 bases, with 16 bases between. CDR1 is SGHVS, CDR2 FQNEAQ, per germline. The CDR3 totals 15 residues. The DNA for the CDR3 is TGTGCCAGCAGCCTAGGACAAGGCGGACACTATGGCTACACCTTC. Protein sequence: CASSLGQGGHYGYTF.

This clonotype was seen ten or more times. The rearrangement uses TRBV6-5 and TRBJ2-7; D perhaps matches TRBD2 (5 bases). Germline assignment: CDR1 MNHEY and CDR2 SVGAGI. This CDR3 region has 14 residues. V was clipped by 6 bases and J by 4 bases, with 16 bases between them. The CDR3 DNA follows: TGTGCCAGCAGAGGAGAGGGCGGGTCATACGAGCAGTACTTC. Encoded protein: CASRGEGGSYEQYF.

This clonotype was picked up many times. The chain couples TRBV30 to TRBJ2-7; TRBD1 might be the D (6 bases). Trimming removed 0 bases at V and 3 bases at J, with 12 bases between. The germline gives CDR1 GTSNPN, CDR2 SVGIG (reference sequence). The CDR3 consists of 14 residues. In DNA, the CDR3 is TGTGCCTGGAGTGTTGGCAGGGGTGACTACGAGCAGTACTTC. Translated, it gives CAWSVGRGDYEQYF.

This chain connects TRBV6-1 to TRBJ1-3, with D unresolved. CDR3 size: 11 residues. Trimming left V 9 bases short and J 4 bases short, with 7 bases between. Germline loops: CDR1 MNHNS, CDR2 SASEGT. CDR3 residues: CASVRGNTIYF. The CDR3 DNA sequence: TGTGCCAGTGTCCGGGGAAACACCATATATTTT.

V usage is TRBV6-5 and J usage is TRBJ1-5; D unclear. Per germline, CDR1 MNHEY and CDR2 SVGAGI. The CDR3 has 15 amino acids. V was clipped by 0 bases and J by 4 bases, with 10 bases between them. CDR3 in amino acids: CASSYSSQPNQPQHF. The CDR3 DNA sequence: TGTGCCAGCAGTTACTCGTCACAGCCAAATCAGCCCCAGCATTTT.

This clonotype has a count of ten or more. V usage is TRBV30 and J usage is TRBJ2-2; tentative D call: TRBD2 (5 bases). CDR3 size: 17 residues. The V gene's germline CDR1 is GTSNPN and CDR2 SVGIG (reference sequence). Trimming cost V 0 bases and J 0 bases, with 14 bases left between them. The CDR3 sequence is CAWSVYGVRANTGELFF. CDR3 DNA: TGTGCCTGGAGTGTATACGGGGTACGGGCGAACACCGGGGAGCTGTTTTTT.

At least ten counts were recorded for this clonotype. The rearrangement links TRBV7-2 to TRBJ2-4; a weak D match, TRBD2 (6 bases). The V end was cut by 4 bases, the J end by 0 bases, with 16 bases between. Germline V lookup: CDR1 SGHTA, CDR2 FQGNSA. The CDR3 extends over 17 amino acids. The CDR3 DNA sequence: TGTACCAGCAGCTCCGGGGGACTGGTACTAGCCAAAAACATTCAGTACTTC. Amino acids: CTSSSGGLVLAKNIQYF. Based on the CDR3 plus reference TRBV7-2 and TRBJ2-4, the full variable domain is GAGVSQSPSNKVTEKGKDVELRCDPISGHTALYWYRQSLGQGLEFLIYFQGNSAPDKSGLPSDRFSAERTGGSVSTLTIQRTQQEDSAVYLCTSSSGGLVLAKNIQYFGAGTRLSVL.